This passage covers 18 T cell receptor beta chains from one sample sequenced in a study of vaccination and CD4 T cells after COVID-19. The Oncomine TCR Beta short-read assay was what sequenced the DNA obtained from cultured CD4+ T cells. MiXCR, applied by TCRdb to the PCR reads, yields one record per CDR3 protein. The data contain thousands of distinct CDR3 sequences, around two thirds of them singletons. Treatment of the sample: roughly 11-day PBMC culture with coronavirus spike peptide pools or control peptides (ViraFEST assay). No antigen has been assigned to these receptors. Sequencing used CD4+ T cells from blood, cultured in vitro. These receptors all come from a human donor who had recovered from COVID-19.

The V and J genes are TRBV19 and TRBJ1-1; a possible D gene is TRBD1 (5 bases). The ends were cut back, 4 bases at V and 1 base at J, with 13 bases in the middle. The CDR3 consists of 15 residues. Germline V lookup: CDR1 LNHDA, CDR2 SQIVND (reference sequence). The CDR3 sequence: CASSTWGRGNTEAFF. CDR3 in DNA: TGTGCCAGTAGTACTTGGGGGAGGGGGAACACTGAAGCTTTCTTT. Drawing the rest from reference TRBV19 and TRBJ1-1, the complete variable domain is DGGITQSPKYLFRKEGQNVTLSCEQNLNHDAMYWYRQDPGQGLRLIYYSQIVNDFQKGDIAEGYSVSREKKESFPLTVTSAQKNPTAFYLCASSTWGRGNTEAFFGQGTRLTVV.

CDR3 region: CASTGVAKNIQYF. DNA of the CDR3: TGTGCCAGTACAGGGGTAGCCAAAAACATTCAGTACTTC. The chain has TRBV19 and TRBJ2-4; perhaps TRBD1 as D (6 bases). Germline assignment: CDR1 LNHDA and CDR2 SQIVND (reference sequence). The CDR3 covers 13 residues. Trimming shortened V by 7 bases and J by 0 bases, and 7 bases separated the two germline ends.

The chain employs TRBV7-9 and TRBJ1-6; a weak D match, TRBD1 (5 bases). Germline lookup yields CDR1 SEHNR and CDR2 FQNEAQ (reference sequence). The ends were cut back, 1 base at V and 5 bases at J, with 9 bases in the middle. The CDR3 is 15 amino acids. CDR3 in amino acids: CASSLVSGNNSPLHF. In nucleotides, the CDR3 is TGTGCCAGCAGCTTAGTTTCAGGGAATAATTCACCCCTCCACTTT.

As DNA, the CDR3 is TGTGCCAGCAGGGGACGACCGCACACTGAAGCTTTCTTT. It codes for CASRGRPHTEAFF. This sequence joins TRBV25-1 and TRBJ1-1; maybe TRBD1 (5 bases). The germline V gene has CDR1 MGHDK and CDR2 SYGVNS. The germline V and J ends were trimmed by 6 bases and 3 bases, with 11 bases remaining between them. The CDR3 is made up of 13 amino acids.

The gene calls are TRBV29-1 and TRBJ1-2, with 10 bases lining up with TRBD1. Germline loops: CDR1 SQVTM, CDR2 ANQGSEA. CDR3 size: 12 residues. Trimming at V came to 5 bases and at J to 6 bases, leaving 3 bases not matched to a gene. The CDR3 bases are TGCAGCGTTTTGGGACAGGGGCATGGCTACACCTTC. The encoded protein is CSVLGQGHGYTF.

This chain joins TRBV19 and TRBJ1-2, with unresolved D. The CDR3 length is 20 residues. Germline CDR1 and CDR2: LNHDA and SQIVND (reference sequence). Trimming removed 0 bases at V and 7 bases at J, with 30 bases between. The CDR3, as DNA: TGTGCCAGTAGTATAGAGGTGGGGAGGTCCCGCGGAGAATTCGGTGGTGGCTACACCTTC. Translating it yields CASSIEVGRSRGEFGGGYTF.

This chain joins TRBV6-1 and TRBJ2-3; 10 bases agree with TRBD2. Trimming cost V 7 bases and J 0 bases; bases outside gene matches: 10. This CDR3 is 17 amino acids long. The germline gives CDR1 MNHNS, CDR2 SASEGT. As DNA, the CDR3 is TGTGCCAGCAAGAGGCTAGCGGGAGAACATAGCACAGATACGCAGTATTTT. Amino acids: CASKRLAGEHSTDTQYF.

The chain couples TRBV28 to TRBJ1-4; D not resolved. The germline V gene encodes CDR1 MDHEN and CDR2 SYDVKM. The V end lost 6 bases, the J end lost 7 bases, and 15 bases lay between the germline ends. The length of the CDR3 is 14 residues. The CDR3 sequence: CASSPGGVVEKLFF. CDR3 sequence (DNA): TGTGCCAGCAGCCCTGGTGGGGTAGTTGAAAAACTGTTTTTT.

The chain has TRBV20-1 and TRBJ1-2; D is uncertain. Germline CDR1 and CDR2: DFQATT and SNEGSKA (reference sequence). The CDR3 totals 13 residues. Trimming pared 2 bases from V and 5 bases from J, leaving 12 bases between. DNA of the CDR3: TGCAGTGCTAGAAATTCTGCCTCGTATGGCTACACCTTC. This gives the protein CSARNSASYGYTF.

Only one count was recorded for this clonotype. The chain combines TRBV7-2 with TRBJ1-2; D unresolved. Germline CDR1 and CDR2: SGHTA and FQGNSA. Between the trimmed V and J ends, which lost 2 bases and 4 bases, there was a span of 5 bases. The CDR3 contains 12 residues. The CDR3 region has the DNA TGTGCCAGCAGCTTAATGGGCTATGGCTACACCTTC. Its translation is CASSLMGYGYTF.

This chain joins TRBV27 and TRBJ2-2; 7 bases are shared with TRBD2. In germline, CDR1 is MNHEY, CDR2 SMNVEV (reference sequence). Trimming at V came to 2 bases and at J to 5 bases, leaving 2 bases not matched to a gene. CDR3 length: 14 residues. CDR3 sequence: CASSLMGGTGELFF. The CDR3 DNA reads TGTGCCAGCAGTTTAATGGGGGGGACCGGGGAGCTGTTTTTT.

This clonotype was seen only once. This chain uses TRBV6-5 with TRBJ1-2; 7 positions agree with TRBD1. CDR1 is MNHEY, CDR2 SVGAGI, per germline. J lost 1 base, V lost 0 bases, and 14 bases had no gene match. CDR3 length: 19 residues. The CDR3 reads CASSYSGPTGTAFNYGYTF. CDR3 coding DNA: TGTGCCAGCAGTTACTCTGGCCCCACCGGGACAGCTTTTAACTATGGCTACACCTTC.

The chain is built from TRBV7-3 and TRBJ2-1; D is unclear. Germline assignment: CDR1 SGHTA and CDR2 FQGTGA. The CDR3 covers 13 residues. Trimming pared 4 bases from V and 6 bases from J, leaving 10 bases between. The CDR3 DNA sequence: TGTGCCAGCAGCTCACTATACTCCAATGAGCAGTTCTTC. It translates to CASSSLYSNEQFF.

The gene calls are TRBV12-3 or TRBV12-4 and TRBJ1-6; weak D call: TRBD1 (5 bases). V was cut by 3 bases and J by 8 bases, with 14 bases left in between. The CDR3 runs 15 residues. CDR3 nucleotides: TGTGCCAGCAGTTTCGCGACAGTTCGCGATTCACCCCTCCACTTT. Amino acids: CASSFATVRDSPLHF.

The chain combines TRBV6-2 or TRBV6-3 with TRBJ1-1; D is ambiguous. This CDR3 contains 12 residues. Germline CDR1 reads MNHEY; CDR2 reads SVGEGT. Trimming shortened V by 8 bases and J by 0 bases, and 7 bases separated the two germline ends. CDR3 in DNA: TGTGCCAGCTCTCATATGAACACTGAAGCTTTCTTT. Translation gives CASSHMNTEAFF.

The rearrangement joins TRBV20-1 to TRBJ1-2; D unresolved. The V and J ends lost 3 bases and 3 bases respectively, with 2 bases between them. This CDR3 comprises 10 residues. Per the germline V gene, CDR1 is DFQATT and CDR2 is SNEGSKA (reference sequence). The CDR3 loop reads CSARDYGYTF. CDR3 DNA sequence: TGCAGTGCTAGGGACTATGGCTACACCTTC.

By proportion, this clonotype is medium-sized. V usage is TRBV29-1 and J usage is TRBJ1-5; no clear D gene. Germline V gives CDR1 SQVTM, CDR2 ANQGSEA. The V end was cut by 5 bases, the J end by 3 bases, with 14 bases between. The CDR3 consists of 14 residues. The CDR3 coding sequence is TGCAGCGTTATCGTGGCGGACCCCAATCAGCCCCAGCATTTT. It encodes CSVIVADPNQPQHF.

This clonotype is a singleton in its sample. The chain employs TRBV6-1 and TRBJ2-4; D may be TRBD1 or TRBD2 (5 bases each). Germline V gene data show CDR1 as MNHNS and CDR2 as SASEGT. The V end was cut by 2 bases, the J end by 11 bases, with 19 bases between. This CDR3 has 15 residues. CDR3 coding DNA: TGTGCCAGCAGTGAACAGAGGGGCCCTGGGCTTTTTCAGTACTTC. It yields the protein CASSEQRGPGLFQYF.